This TCR beta chain emerged from a study of OX40 agonist ivuxolimab in advanced cancers. Study in general: Ivuxolimab, an agonist antibody against OX40 (CD134), was given to patients.

This CDR3 region has 15 residues. Deletions cut 0 bases from V and 1 base from J, with 7 bases between. Germline CDR1 and CDR2: PRHDT and FYEKMQ (reference sequence). The method was immunoSEQ multiplex PCR; TCRdb's version includes in-frame clones alone and lacks a portion of them. The table lists tens of thousands of clones, around nine tenths of them singletons. The sequence was collected from an adult with an advanced solid tumor such as melanoma, head and neck, liver or kidney cancer. The chain links TRBV13 to TRBJ1-3; the D is unclear. The specimen comprised CD4+ or CD8+ T cells sorted from blood, sampled in a trial of the OX40 agonist ivuxolimab. The CDR3: CASSLGSLSGNTIYF. The CDR3 DNA is TGTGCCAGCAGCTTAGGGTCCCTTTCTGGAAACACCATATATTTT.